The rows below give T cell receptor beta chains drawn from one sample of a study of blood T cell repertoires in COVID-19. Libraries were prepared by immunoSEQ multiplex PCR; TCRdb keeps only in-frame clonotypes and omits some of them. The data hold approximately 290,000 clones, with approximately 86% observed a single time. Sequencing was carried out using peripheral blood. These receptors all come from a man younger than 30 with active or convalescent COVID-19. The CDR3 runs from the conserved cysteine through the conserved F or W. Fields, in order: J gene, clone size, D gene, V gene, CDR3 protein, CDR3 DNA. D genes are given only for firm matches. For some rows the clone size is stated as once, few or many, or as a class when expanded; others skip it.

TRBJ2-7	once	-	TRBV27	CASSLPPPRGAEPREQYF	TGTGCCAGCAGTTTACCCCCCCCTCGGGGAGCGGAACCCAGGGAGCAGTACTTC
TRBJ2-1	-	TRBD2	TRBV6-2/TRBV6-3	CASSYLGGGIYNEQFF	TGTGCCAGCAGTTACTTAGGCGGGGGGATTTACAATGAGCAGTTCTTC
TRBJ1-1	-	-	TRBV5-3	CARSPPAGYTEAFF	TGTGCCAGAAGCCCTCCAGCAGGCTACACTGAAGCTTTCTTT
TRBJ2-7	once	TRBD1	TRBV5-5	CASIGQGAREQYF	TGTGCCAGCATCGGACAGGGGGCTCGGGAGCAGTACTTC
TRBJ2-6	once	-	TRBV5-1	CASSPGQLSGANVLTF	TGCGCCAGCAGCCCGGGACAACTCTCTGGGGCCAACGTCCTGACTTTC
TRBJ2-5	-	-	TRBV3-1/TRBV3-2	CASSHAGTFQETQYF	TGTGCCAGCAGCCATGCCGGGACTTTCCAAGAGACCCAGTACTTC
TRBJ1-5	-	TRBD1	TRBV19	CASSRGSNQPQHF	TGTGCCAGTTCCAGGGGGAGCAATCAGCCCCAGCATTTT
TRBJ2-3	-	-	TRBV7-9	CASSLSGLTDTQYF	TGTGCCAGCAGCTTAAGCGGGTTGACAGATACGCAGTATTTT
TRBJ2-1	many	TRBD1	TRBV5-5	CASSGTGSSYNEQFF	TGTGCCAGCAGCGGGACAGGGAGCTCCTACAATGAGCAGTTCTTC
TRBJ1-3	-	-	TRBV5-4	CASSFKGLGNTIYF	TGTGCCAGCAGCTTTAAGGGGCTTGGAAACACCATATATTTT
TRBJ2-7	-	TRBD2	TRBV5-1	CASSRGGTGNWHF	TGCGCCAGCAGTCGCGGGGGAACTGGTAACTGGCACTTC
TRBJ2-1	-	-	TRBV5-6	CASSLVVNEQFF	TGTGCCAGCAGCTTGGTCGTCAATGAGCAGTTCTTC
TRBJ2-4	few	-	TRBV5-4	CASSPEPGLSLGYF	TGTGCCAGCAGCCCAGAACCAGGACTCTCCTTAGGGTACTTC
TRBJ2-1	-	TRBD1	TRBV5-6	CASSSPGRWGIRGNEQFF	TGTGCCAGCAGCTCGCCGGGACGGTGGGGGATCAGGGGGAATGAGCAGTTCTTC
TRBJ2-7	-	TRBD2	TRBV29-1	CSVVPGGSTYEQYF	TGCAGCGTTGTTCCGGGGGGGAGTACATACGAGCAGTACTTC
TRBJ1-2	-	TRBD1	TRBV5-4	CASSFPGGEFNGYTF	TGTGCCAGCAGCTTCCCAGGGGGCGAGTTCAATGGCTACACCTTC
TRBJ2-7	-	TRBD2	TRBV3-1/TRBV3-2	CASSLQGLAGGIHEQYF	TGTGCCAGCAGCCTCCAAGGACTAGCGGGAGGGATACACGAGCAGTACTTC
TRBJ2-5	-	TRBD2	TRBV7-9	CASSLGLAGQETQYF	TGTGCCAGCAGCTTAGGACTAGCGGGACAAGAGACCCAGTACTTC
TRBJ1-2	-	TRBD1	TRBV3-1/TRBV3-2	CASSQDQGAGYGYTF	TGTGCCAGCAGCCAAGATCAGGGGGCAGGATATGGCTACACCTTC
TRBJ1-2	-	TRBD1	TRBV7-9	CASSLGGQGDGYTF	TGTGCCAGCAGCTTGGGTGGACAGGGGGATGGCTACACCTTC
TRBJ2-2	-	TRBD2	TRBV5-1	CASSAGLAANTGELFF	TGCGCCAGCAGCGCCGGACTAGCGGCGAACACCGGGGAGCTGTTTTTT
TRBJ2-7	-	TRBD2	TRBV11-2	CASSLYSPSGTYEQYF	TGTGCCAGCAGCTTATATAGTCCTAGCGGGACCTACGAGCAGTACTTC
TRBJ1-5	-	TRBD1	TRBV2	CASSPDRGDQPQHF	TGTGCCAGCAGTCCGGACAGGGGAGATCAGCCCCAGCATTTT
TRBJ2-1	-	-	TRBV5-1	CASSAGQPAYNEQFF	TGCGCCAGCTCCGCGGGTCAGCCGGCCTACAATGAGCAGTTCTTC
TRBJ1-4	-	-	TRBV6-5	CASRTGYGEKLFF	TGTGCCAGCAGGACGGGGTATGGCGAAAAACTGTTTTTT
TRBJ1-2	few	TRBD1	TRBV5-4	CASSGQDLGYGYTF	TGTGCCAGCAGCGGACAGGACCTCGGCTATGGCTACACCTTC
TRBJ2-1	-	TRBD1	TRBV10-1	CASSRGTGAWEQFF	TGCGCCAGCAGCCGAGGAACAGGGGCGTGGGAGCAGTTCTTC
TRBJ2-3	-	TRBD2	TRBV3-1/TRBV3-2	CATQNSGRDTDTQYF	TGTGCCACTCAGAATAGCGGGAGGGACACAGATACGCAGTATTTT
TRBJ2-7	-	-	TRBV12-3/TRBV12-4	CASSFILYEQYF	TGTGCCAGCAGTTTTATTTTGTACGAGCAGTACTTC
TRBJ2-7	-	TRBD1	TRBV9	CASSTGTGGFGPLYEQYF	TGTGCCAGCAGCACCGGGACAGGGGGTTTTGGGCCCCTCTACGAGCAGTACTTC
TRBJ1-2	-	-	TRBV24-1	CATSDPDSLYGYTF	TGTGCCACCAGTGACCCCGACAGTCTCTATGGCTACACCTTC
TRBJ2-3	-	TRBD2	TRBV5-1	CASSRSGPSTDTQYF	TGCGCCAGCAGCCGTAGCGGGCCTAGCACAGATACGCAGTATTTT
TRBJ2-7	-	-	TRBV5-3	CARSLDRVGEQYF	TGTGCCAGAAGCTTGGACAGGGTGGGCGAGCAGTACTTC
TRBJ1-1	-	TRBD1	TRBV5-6	CASSSGGWVTEAFF	TGTGCCAGCAGCTCAGGGGGATGGGTCACTGAAGCTTTCTTT
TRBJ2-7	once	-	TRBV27	CASSTKGTFYEQYF	TGTGCCAGCAGCACAAAAGGGACATTCTACGAGCAGTACTTC
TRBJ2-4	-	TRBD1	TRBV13	CASSLGQGADIQYF	TGTGCCAGCAGCTTAGGGCAGGGGGCGGACATTCAGTACTTC
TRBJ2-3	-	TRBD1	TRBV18	CASSAGQGAGDTQYF	TGTGCCAGCTCAGCGGGACAGGGGGCCGGAGATACGCAGTATTTT
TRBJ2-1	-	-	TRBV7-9	CASSLTGISYNEQFF	TGTGCCAGCAGCCTTACAGGGATCTCCTACAATGAGCAGTTCTTC
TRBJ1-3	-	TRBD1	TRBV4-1	CASRHPGQGPSGNTIYF	TGCGCCAGCAGACACCCGGGACAGGGACCCTCTGGAAACACCATATATTTT